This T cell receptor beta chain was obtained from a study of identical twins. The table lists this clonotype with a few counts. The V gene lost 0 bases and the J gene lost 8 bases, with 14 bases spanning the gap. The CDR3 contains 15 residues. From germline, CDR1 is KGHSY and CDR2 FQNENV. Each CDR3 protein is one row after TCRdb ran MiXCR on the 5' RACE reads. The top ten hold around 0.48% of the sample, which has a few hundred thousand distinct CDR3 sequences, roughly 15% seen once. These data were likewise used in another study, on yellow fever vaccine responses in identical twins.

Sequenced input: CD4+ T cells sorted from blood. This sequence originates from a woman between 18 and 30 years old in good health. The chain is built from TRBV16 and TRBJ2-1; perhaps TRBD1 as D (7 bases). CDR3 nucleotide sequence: TGTGCCAGCAGCCAATCTCGGCAGGGGGGAGATGAGCAGTTCTTC. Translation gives CASSQSRQGGDEQFF.